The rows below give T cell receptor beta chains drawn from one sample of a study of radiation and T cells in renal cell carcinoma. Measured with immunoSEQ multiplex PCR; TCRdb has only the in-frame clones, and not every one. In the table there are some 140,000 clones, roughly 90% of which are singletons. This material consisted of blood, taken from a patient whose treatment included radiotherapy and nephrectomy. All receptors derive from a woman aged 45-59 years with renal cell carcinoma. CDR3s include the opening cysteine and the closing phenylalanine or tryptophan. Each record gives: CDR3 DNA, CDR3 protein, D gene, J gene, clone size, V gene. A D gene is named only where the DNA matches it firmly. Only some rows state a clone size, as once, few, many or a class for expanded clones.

TGTGCCAGCAGCTTGATGACCGGCACAGGGGAGCAGTACTTC	CASSLMTGTGEQYF	NA	TRBJ2-7	NA	TRBV11-3
TGTGCCAGCAGTCAAGGGACTGCTGGGCGTTACGAGCAGTACTTC	CASSQGTAGRYEQYF	NA	TRBJ2-7	NA	TRBV6-1
TGTGCCAGTAGTATAGATCGAGCGGGACAGGAGTTTCCTAACTATGGCTACACCTTC	CASSIDRAGQEFPNYGYTF	TRBD1	TRBJ1-2	NA	TRBV19
TGTGCCAGCAGTCCCCTCGGGGAGCGGACTGAAGCTTTCTTT	CASSPLGERTEAFF	NA	TRBJ1-1	NA	TRBV27
TGTGCCAGCAGCTCGGACTCTACCTTTCCGTACTTC	CASSSDSTFPYF	NA	TRBJ2-7	NA	TRBV7-9
TGTGCCAGCAGCGTGCGGTATAGCGGGGGGGCATACGAGCAGTACTTC	CASSVRYSGGAYEQYF	TRBD2	TRBJ2-7	NA	TRBV7-2
TGTGCCAGCAGCCCTATTCCCCCTCCGGGGGGGCTCCACAATGAGCAGTTCTTC	CASSPIPPPGGLHNEQFF	TRBD2	TRBJ2-1	once	TRBV7-3
TGTGCCAGCAGCTGGGGGACGAACACTGAAGCTTTCTTT	CASSWGTNTEAFF	NA	TRBJ1-1	NA	TRBV11-2
TGTGCCAGCAGCTCTGGGACTAGCGGGGGTTCGAGCTCCTACGAGCAGTACTTC	CASSSGTSGGSSSYEQYF	TRBD2	TRBJ2-7	NA	TRBV7-2
TGTGCCAGCAGCGTTAGACAGGGGGCGACTGAAGCTTTCTTT	CASSVRQGATEAFF	TRBD1	TRBJ1-1	few	TRBV9
TGCGCCAGGGCTGATCGGACAGGGACTGGGTATAGCAATCAGCCCCAGCATTTT	CARADRTGTGYSNQPQHF	TRBD1	TRBJ1-5	NA	TRBV5-1
TGTGCCAGCAGCCAGACAGGGGGTACTGGAAACACCATATATTTT	CASSQTGGTGNTIYF	TRBD1	TRBJ1-3	NA	TRBV7-2
TGTGCCAGCAGCGTAACAGATCAAGAGACCCAGTACTTC	CASSVTDQETQYF	NA	TRBJ2-5	NA	TRBV9
TGTGCCAGCAGCGTCGGGACTAGCGGGGACTACGAGCAGTACTTC	CASSVGTSGDYEQYF	TRBD2	TRBJ2-7	NA	TRBV9
TGTGCCAGCAGTGAAGTCCCGTCGAGCACTGAAGCTTTCTTT	CASSEVPSSTEAFF	NA	TRBJ1-1	NA	TRBV6-1
TGTGCCAGCTCACCAGCAACCGGGACAGGGATCTACGAGCAGTACTTC	CASSPATGTGIYEQYF	TRBD1	TRBJ2-7	NA	TRBV18
TGCGCCAGCAGCCAAAGGGACAGAAACACCGGGGAGCTGTTTTTT	CASSQRDRNTGELFF	TRBD1	TRBJ2-2	NA	TRBV4-1
TGTGCCAGCAGTTTAGGAGGAAACTATAATTCACCCCTCCACTTT	CASSLGGNYNSPLHF	NA	TRBJ1-6	NA	TRBV6-5
TGTGCCAGCAGCTTAAAGCATCGGGGGAACACTGAAGCTTTCTTT	CASSLKHRGNTEAFF	NA	TRBJ1-1	NA	TRBV7-2
TGTGCCTGCCCGGAGGGACAGTATAATTCACCCCTCCACTTT	CACPEGQYNSPLHF	TRBD1	TRBJ1-6	NA	TRBV30
TGTGCCAGCAGTGAAACGAGGAGCGGGGGAACAGATACGCAGTATTTT	CASSETRSGGTDTQYF	TRBD2	TRBJ2-3	NA	TRBV25-1
TGTGCCAGTAGGGACCATCGGGGGGTGAACACTGAAGCTTTCTTT	CASRDHRGVNTEAFF	NA	TRBJ1-1	NA	TRBV19
TGTGCCAGCTCGTACAACGAGGGGGTGCTTTCCTACAATGAGCAGTTCTTC	CASSYNEGVLSYNEQFF	NA	TRBJ2-1	NA	TRBV18
TGTGCCAGCAGCTCCGGAGCTACGTTCACTGAAGCTTTCTTT	CASSSGATFTEAFF	NA	TRBJ1-1	NA	TRBV5-4
TGTGCCAGTAGTACCTCCGGTGGCAGGGAGGAGACCCAGTACTTC	CASSTSGGREETQYF	NA	TRBJ2-5	once	TRBV19
TGTGCCAGCAGCTTAGGGCAGGGGGCGCGGTACGAGCAGTACTTC	CASSLGQGARYEQYF	TRBD1	TRBJ2-7	NA	TRBV7-2
TGTGCCAGCAGCCTGAGGTCAGGGTCGGCTTTCTTT	CASSLRSGSAFF	NA	TRBJ1-1	NA	TRBV11-2
TGTGCCAGCGCCGGGACAGGGCTTCTGCCCCTCCACTTT	CASAGTGLLPLHF	TRBD1	TRBJ1-6	NA	TRBV5-6
TGCGCCAGCAGCCAAGGGTTGTCTCAGACAGGACAGTACTTC	CASSQGLSQTGQYF	NA	TRBJ2-5	NA	TRBV4-3
TGTGCCAGCAGTTACTCTGTGGGGGACGAGCAGTACTTC	CASSYSVGDEQYF	NA	TRBJ2-7	NA	TRBV6-5
TGTGCCAGCAGTGAGGGTCTAGGGTATCAGGGCTATGGCTACACCTTC	CASSEGLGYQGYGYTF	NA	TRBJ1-2	NA	TRBV2
TGTGCCAGCAGCCTTCCATTTCCGGGACTTTCCAGCGGCGAGCAGTACTTC	CASSLPFPGLSSGEQYF	NA	TRBJ2-7	NA	TRBV9
TGTGCCAGCAGCTTAATAGCGGACGGGGAGCTGTTTTTT	CASSLIADGELFF	NA	TRBJ2-2	NA	TRBV7-3
TGTGCCAGCAGTGAGGATACGGGGAGCACAGATACGCAGTATTTT	CASSEDTGSTDTQYF	NA	TRBJ2-3	NA	TRBV6-1
TGTGCCAGCAGCTTACGCGCAGCCCACTACAATGAGCAGTTCTTC	CASSLRAAHYNEQFF	NA	TRBJ2-1	NA	TRBV7-2
TGTGCCAGCAGCTTCGCCGGGACAGGGGGCGAAAAACTGTTTTTT	CASSFAGTGGEKLFF	TRBD1	TRBJ1-4	NA	TRBV11-2
TGTGCCAGCATCCGGGACAGGGACACCGGGGAGCTGTTTTTT	CASIRDRDTGELFF	TRBD1	TRBJ2-2	NA	TRBV7-9